This is a list of T cell receptor beta chains from one sample in a study of beta chain features in type 1 diabetes. This table comes from immunoSEQ multiplex PCR, and its TCRdb copy is limited to in-frame clones, with some not included. The data hold more than 15,000 clones, with approximately 55% observed a single time. The source material was stem cell memory CD4+ T cells from blood. Receptors originate from a woman aged 18 to 35 in good health. Each CDR3 is given with its conserved first and last residue. The order of the fields is CDR3 DNA, CDR3 protein, V gene, J gene, D gene, clone size. The D gene is left open where the match is weak. A clone size is listed for some rows: how often the clone was seen (once, few, many), or a class if it is expanded.

CDR3 DNA: TGCGCCAGCAGCTTGGATGGCGGGACAGCCATTTCCTACGAGCAGTACTTC
CDR3 protein: CASSLDGGTAISYEQYF
V gene: TRBV5-1
J gene: TRBJ2-7
D gene: -
clone size: -

CDR3 DNA: TGTGCCAGCAGCTTTCGGACAGATTCACCCCTCCACTTT
CDR3 protein: CASSFRTDSPLHF
V gene: TRBV7-2
J gene: TRBJ1-6
D gene: -
clone size: -

CDR3 DNA: TGTGCCAGCAGCCCTGGCTCGAGGTTTAACACCGGGGAGCTGTTTTTT
CDR3 protein: CASSPGSRFNTGELFF
V gene: TRBV5-4
J gene: TRBJ2-2
D gene: -
clone size: few

CDR3 DNA: TGTGCCAGCAGCGCCGGGACAGGGAGTCGGAGGACCGGGGAGCTGTTTTTT
CDR3 protein: CASSAGTGSRRTGELFF
V gene: TRBV11-2
J gene: TRBJ2-2
D gene: TRBD1
clone size: -

CDR3 DNA: TGTGCCACCACGTGGGGGGGTCCAGATCAGCCCCAGCATTTT
CDR3 protein: CATTWGGPDQPQHF
V gene: TRBV19
J gene: TRBJ1-5
D gene: -
clone size: -

CDR3 DNA: TGTGCCAGCAGTCTGTACTCTGGAAACACCATATATTTT
CDR3 protein: CASSLYSGNTIYF
V gene: TRBV6-5
J gene: TRBJ1-3
D gene: -
clone size: -

CDR3 DNA: TGTGCCAGCAGCTTAGGAGGGACAGGGCTCAACGTCCTGACTTTC
CDR3 protein: CASSLGGTGLNVLTF
V gene: TRBV7-9
J gene: TRBJ2-6
D gene: TRBD1
clone size: -

CDR3 DNA: TGCGCCAGCAGCTTCGCCTCGGGACTAGCGGGGGGGGATGAGCAGTTCTTC
CDR3 protein: CASSFASGLAGGDEQFF
V gene: TRBV5-1
J gene: TRBJ2-1
D gene: TRBD2
clone size: -

CDR3 DNA: TGCGCCAGCAGCTCCCGTGGGGACTACGGAGATACGCAGTATTTT
CDR3 protein: CASSSRGDYGDTQYF
V gene: TRBV5-1
J gene: TRBJ2-3
D gene: TRBD2
clone size: few

CDR3 DNA: TGCGCCAGCAGCGGCGGGAGGGAGTACAATGAGCAGTTCTTC
CDR3 protein: CASSGGREYNEQFF
V gene: TRBV5-1
J gene: TRBJ2-1
D gene: TRBD2
clone size: -

CDR3 DNA: TGTGCCAGCAGTGAAGATGACAGAGCATGGGGCTACACCTTC
CDR3 protein: CASSEDDRAWGYTF
V gene: TRBV2
J gene: TRBJ1-2
D gene: -
clone size: -

CDR3 DNA: TGTGCCAGCGGATTAGCGGGTGGGGTTTACGAGCAGTACTTC
CDR3 protein: CASGLAGGVYEQYF
V gene: TRBV6-5
J gene: TRBJ2-7
D gene: TRBD2
clone size: -

CDR3 DNA: TGTGCCAGCAGCCCACCAGGAGGGGGCCGCGCAGATACGCAGTATTTT
CDR3 protein: CASSPPGGGRADTQYF
V gene: TRBV14
J gene: TRBJ2-3
D gene: -
clone size: once

CDR3 DNA: TGTGCCAGCAGACAGGGGAAGGTGGTGTCGGGGACCCAGTACTTC
CDR3 protein: CASRQGKVVSGTQYF
V gene: TRBV6-5
J gene: TRBJ2-5
D gene: TRBD1
clone size: -

CDR3 DNA: TGTGCCAGCAGCCCAATCGGTCCTAGCTCGGGCTACACCTTC
CDR3 protein: CASSPIGPSSGYTF
V gene: TRBV7-9
J gene: TRBJ1-2
D gene: -
clone size: -

CDR3 DNA: TGTGCCAGTAGTCGCGACGGGGTTGGAGGTGAAAAACTGTTTTTT
CDR3 protein: CASSRDGVGGEKLFF
V gene: TRBV19
J gene: TRBJ1-4
D gene: -
clone size: -

CDR3 DNA: TGTGCCAGCAGCCCGAGACAGGGTTCCCACGAGCAGTACTTC
CDR3 protein: CASSPRQGSHEQYF
V gene: TRBV7-9
J gene: TRBJ2-7
D gene: TRBD1
clone size: -

CDR3 DNA: TGTGCCAGCAGCTTAGGGACAGGGTTCTCTGGGGCCAACGTCCTGACTTTC
CDR3 protein: CASSLGTGFSGANVLTF
V gene: TRBV7-6
J gene: TRBJ2-6
D gene: TRBD1
clone size: -

CDR3 DNA: TGTGCCAGCAGCAGCTGGGGGGGGGTACCTGAAGCTTTCTTT
CDR3 protein: CASSSWGGVPEAFF
V gene: TRBV21-1
J gene: TRBJ1-1
D gene: -
clone size: -

CDR3 DNA: TGTGCCTGGAGTGCGACAGGGAAGCGTGGCTACACCTTC
CDR3 protein: CAWSATGKRGYTF
V gene: TRBV30
J gene: TRBJ1-2
D gene: TRBD1
clone size: -

CDR3 DNA: TGTGCCAGCAGCCCCCAACGAGAACGATTCACAGATACGCAGTATTTT
CDR3 protein: CASSPQRERFTDTQYF
V gene: TRBV5-4
J gene: TRBJ2-3
D gene: -
clone size: -

CDR3 DNA: TGTGCCAGCAGCTTACGTGGGGGGGCATCAGATACGCAGTATTTT
CDR3 protein: CASSLRGGASDTQYF
V gene: TRBV7-9
J gene: TRBJ2-3
D gene: -
clone size: once

CDR3 DNA: TGTGCCTGGATCCGCAGGGACACTGGAAACACCATATATTTT
CDR3 protein: CAWIRRDTGNTIYF
V gene: TRBV30
J gene: TRBJ1-3
D gene: -
clone size: -

CDR3 DNA: TGTGCCAGCAGCTTAGATCTAGTAGACGGGAGGGCCAAAAACATTCAGTACTTC
CDR3 protein: CASSLDLVDGRAKNIQYF
V gene: TRBV11-2
J gene: TRBJ2-4
D gene: TRBD2
clone size: -

CDR3 DNA: TGCGCCAGCAGCCAGGCCTACGCGGGAGCCAATCAGCCCCAGCATTTT
CDR3 protein: CASSQAYAGANQPQHF
V gene: TRBV4-1
J gene: TRBJ1-5
D gene: -
clone size: -

CDR3 DNA: TGTGCCAGCAGCAAGTTACAGGAGACAACTAATGAAAAACTGTTTTTT
CDR3 protein: CASSKLQETTNEKLFF
V gene: TRBV7-6
J gene: TRBJ1-4
D gene: -
clone size: -

CDR3 DNA: TGTGCCAGCAGCATAGGGGGTGAGCAGTTCTTC
CDR3 protein: CASSIGGEQFF
V gene: TRBV28
J gene: TRBJ2-1
D gene: -
clone size: -

CDR3 DNA: TGCGCCAGCAGCTCAAGGACAGGGGGCGAGGACACTGAAGCTTTCTTT
CDR3 protein: CASSSRTGGEDTEAFF
V gene: TRBV5-1
J gene: TRBJ1-1
D gene: TRBD1
clone size: -

CDR3 DNA: TGTGCCAGCAGCTCTATAGACGGGCAGGGTTATGGCTACACCTTC
CDR3 protein: CASSSIDGQGYGYTF
V gene: TRBV7-9
J gene: TRBJ1-2
D gene: -
clone size: few

CDR3 DNA: TGCGCCAGCAGTGATGGGCGCCTAGCGAGAGAGACCCAGTACTTC
CDR3 protein: CASSDGRLARETQYF
V gene: TRBV10-1
J gene: TRBJ2-5
D gene: -
clone size: -

CDR3 DNA: TGTGCCAGTTGCCAGGGGACAGGGGCTGGCTACACCTTC
CDR3 protein: CASCQGTGAGYTF
V gene: TRBV6-5
J gene: TRBJ1-2
D gene: TRBD1
clone size: few

CDR3 DNA: TGCGCCAGCAGCTTGGTGGACAAAACCTACGAGCAGTACTTC
CDR3 protein: CASSLVDKTYEQYF
V gene: TRBV5-1
J gene: TRBJ2-7
D gene: -
clone size: -

CDR3 DNA: TGTGCCAGCAGAGCCACGCAACAGGGGGCCACTGAAGCTTTCTTT
CDR3 protein: CASRATQQGATEAFF
V gene: TRBV2
J gene: TRBJ1-1
D gene: TRBD1
clone size: -

CDR3 DNA: TGTGCCAGCAGCCTAGACAGGGCTAACACTGAAGCTTTCTTT
CDR3 protein: CASSLDRANTEAFF
V gene: TRBV5-5
J gene: TRBJ1-1
D gene: TRBD1
clone size: -

CDR3 DNA: TGTGCCAGCAGTCCTTCGCGGGACAGAGGAGGGGTAAATCAGCCCCAGCATTTT
CDR3 protein: CASSPSRDRGGVNQPQHF
V gene: TRBV7-9
J gene: TRBJ1-5
D gene: TRBD1
clone size: -